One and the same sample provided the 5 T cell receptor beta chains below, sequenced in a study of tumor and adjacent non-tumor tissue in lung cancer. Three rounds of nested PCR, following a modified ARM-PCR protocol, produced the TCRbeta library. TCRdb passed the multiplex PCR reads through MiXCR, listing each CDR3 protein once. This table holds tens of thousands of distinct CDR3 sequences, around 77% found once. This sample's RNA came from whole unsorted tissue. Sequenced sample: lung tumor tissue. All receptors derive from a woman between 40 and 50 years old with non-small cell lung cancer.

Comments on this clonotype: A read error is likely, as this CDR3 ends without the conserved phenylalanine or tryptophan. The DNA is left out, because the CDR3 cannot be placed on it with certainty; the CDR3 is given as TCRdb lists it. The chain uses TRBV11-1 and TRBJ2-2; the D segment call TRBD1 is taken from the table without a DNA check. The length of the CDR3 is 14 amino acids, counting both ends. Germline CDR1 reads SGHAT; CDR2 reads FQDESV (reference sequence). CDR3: CAGSRDRYTGELLS.

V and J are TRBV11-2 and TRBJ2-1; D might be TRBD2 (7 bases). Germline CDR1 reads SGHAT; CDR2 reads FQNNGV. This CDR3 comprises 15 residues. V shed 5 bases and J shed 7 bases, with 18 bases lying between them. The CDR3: CASSIRGGRWNEQFF. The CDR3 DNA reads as TGTGCCAGCAGCATAAGGGGGGGCCGATGGAATGAGCAGTTCTTC.

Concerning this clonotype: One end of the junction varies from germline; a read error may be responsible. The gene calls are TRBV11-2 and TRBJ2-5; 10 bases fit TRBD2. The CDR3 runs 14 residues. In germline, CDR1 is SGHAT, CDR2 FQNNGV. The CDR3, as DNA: TGTGCCAGCAGGCCATTTACTAGCGGGGAGACCCGGTACTTC. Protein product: CASRPFTSGETRYF.

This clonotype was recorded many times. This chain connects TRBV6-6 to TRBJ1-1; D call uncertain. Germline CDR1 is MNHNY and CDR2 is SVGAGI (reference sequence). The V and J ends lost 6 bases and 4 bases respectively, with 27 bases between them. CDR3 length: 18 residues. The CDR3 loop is CASRTPREEISNGTEAFF. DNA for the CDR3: TGTGCCAGCAGGACCCCTCGAGAGGAAATTAGCAACGGCACTGAAGCTTTCTTT.

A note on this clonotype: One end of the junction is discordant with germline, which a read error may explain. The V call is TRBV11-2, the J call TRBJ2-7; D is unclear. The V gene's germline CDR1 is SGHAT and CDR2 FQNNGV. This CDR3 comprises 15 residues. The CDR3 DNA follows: TGTGCCAGCAGTTTAGATCCCCCAAGGTCCTACGAGCAGTACTTC. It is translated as CASSLDPPRSYEQYF.